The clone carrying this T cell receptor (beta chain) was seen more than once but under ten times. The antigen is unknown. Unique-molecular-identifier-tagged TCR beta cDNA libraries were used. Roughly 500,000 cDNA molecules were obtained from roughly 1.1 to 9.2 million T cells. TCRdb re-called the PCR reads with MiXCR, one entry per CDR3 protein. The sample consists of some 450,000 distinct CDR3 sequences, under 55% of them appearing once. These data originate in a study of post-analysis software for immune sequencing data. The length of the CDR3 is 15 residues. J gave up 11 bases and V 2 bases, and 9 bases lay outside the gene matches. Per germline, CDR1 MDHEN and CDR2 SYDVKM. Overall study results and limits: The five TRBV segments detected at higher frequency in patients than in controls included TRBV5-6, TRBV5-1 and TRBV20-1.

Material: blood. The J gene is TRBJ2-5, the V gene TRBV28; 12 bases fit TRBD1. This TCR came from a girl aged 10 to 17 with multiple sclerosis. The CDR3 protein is CASSLPGTGGNEQYF. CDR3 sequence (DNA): TGTGCCAGCAGTTTACCCGGGACAGGGGGCAATGAGCAGTACTTC.